This T cell receptor beta chain was obtained from a study of shared clonotypes between healthy human individuals. Study outcomes and limitations: Incomplete sequencing of sorted subsets was indicated by rarefaction despite large depth. The generation probabilities recorded for non-shared clonotypes fell below those of clonotypes shared by all four donors.

To note about this clone: The antigen is unknown.

Profiling relied on immunoSEQ multiplex PCR, and the TCRdb table lists in-frame clones only, not all of them. The sample carries about a million clones, around three quarters recorded once. CDR3 size: 13 residues. Germline V gives CDR1 GTSNPN, CDR2 SVGIG (reference sequence). Trimming took 0 bases from V and 6 from J; bases not matched to a gene: 4. Splitting the CD4+ cells yielded a CD45RA+ naive subset and a CD45RA-negative memory subset. The chain carries TRBV30 and TRBJ1-2, with TRBD1 matching over 7 bases. Sequencing input: memory CD4+ T cells from PBMCs. The sample's subset: CD45RA-negative fraction. The TCR comes from a man between 18 and 29 years old in good health. Some clones in this sample may be carry-over from other donors' samples. The CDR3: CAWSVNRGNGYTF. The CDR3 bases are TGTGCCTGGAGTGTCAACAGGGGAAATGGCTACACCTTC. Complete variable domain (other parts from reference TRBV30 and TRBJ1-2): SQTIHQWPATLVQPVGSPLSLECTVEGTSNPNLYWYRQAAGRGLQLLFYSVGIGQISSEVPQNLSASRPQDRQFILSSKKLLLSDSGFYLCAWSVNRGNGYTFGSGTRLTVV.